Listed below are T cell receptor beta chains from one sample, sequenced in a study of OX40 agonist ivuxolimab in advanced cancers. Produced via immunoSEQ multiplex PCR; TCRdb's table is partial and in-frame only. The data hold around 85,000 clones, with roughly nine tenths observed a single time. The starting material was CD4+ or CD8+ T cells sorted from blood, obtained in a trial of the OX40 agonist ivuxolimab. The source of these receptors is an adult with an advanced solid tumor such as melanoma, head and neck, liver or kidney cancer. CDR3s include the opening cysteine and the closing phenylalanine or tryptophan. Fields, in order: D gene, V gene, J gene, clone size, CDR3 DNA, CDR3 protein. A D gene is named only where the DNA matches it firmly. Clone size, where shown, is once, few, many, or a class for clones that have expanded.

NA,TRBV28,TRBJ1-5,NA,TGTGCCAGCTCGCAGGGTTTAATGGGCAATCAGCCCCAGCATTTT,CASSQGLMGNQPQHF
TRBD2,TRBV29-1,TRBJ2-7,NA,TGCAGCGTTGGTACTAGCGGGACCTACGAGCAGTACTTC,CSVGTSGTYEQYF
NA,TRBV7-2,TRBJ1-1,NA,TGTGCCAGCAGCTTAGTGAGGGTAGGCAGGGGAAGCGCTGAAGCTTTCTTT,CASSLVRVGRGSAEAFF
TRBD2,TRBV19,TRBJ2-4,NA,TGTGCCAGTAGTACGACTAGCGGGAACATTCAGTACTTC,CASSTTSGNIQYF
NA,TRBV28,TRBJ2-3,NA,TGTGCCAGCATCGACCTGAGGGCCGCCACGAATACGCAGTATTTT,CASIDLRAATNTQYF
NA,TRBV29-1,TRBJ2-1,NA,TGCAGCGTTACGACGGAAGGAGAGAACAATGAGCAGTTCTTC,CSVTTEGENNEQFF
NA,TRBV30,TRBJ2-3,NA,TGTGCCTGGAGGACATCAGGGGTCATTACGCAGTATTTT,CAWRTSGVITQYF
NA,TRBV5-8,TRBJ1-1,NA,TGTGCCAGCAGACTCGAGAGGAACACTGAAGCTTTCTTT,CASRLERNTEAFF
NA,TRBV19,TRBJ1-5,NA,TGTGCCAGTAGTCGGTCTGGCGGGGGTTCCAATAATCAGCCCCAGCATTTT,CASSRSGGGSNNQPQHF
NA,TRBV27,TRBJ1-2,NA,NA,CASSSSTGSGYTF
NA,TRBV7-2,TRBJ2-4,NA,TGTGCCAGCAGCTTAGATAACAGGGACCAAAACATTCAGTACTTC,CASSLDNRDQNIQYF
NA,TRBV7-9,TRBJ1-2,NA,TGTGCCAGCAGCTTAGACAGCTATGGCTACACCTTC,CASSLDSYGYTF
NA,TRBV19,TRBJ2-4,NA,TGTGCCAGTAGTATGCGCGGGGCCAAAAACATTCAGTACTTC,CASSMRGAKNIQYF
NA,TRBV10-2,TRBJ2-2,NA,TGCGCCAGCAGTGAGCCGGGACGCATCACCGGGGAGCTGTTTTTT,CASSEPGRITGELFF
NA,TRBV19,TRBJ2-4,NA,TGTGCCAGTAGGCCCCGGGGCCCCATGAGGGACAAAAACATTCAGTACTTC,CASRPRGPMRDKNIQYF
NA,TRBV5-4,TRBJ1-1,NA,TGTGCCAGCAGTAGACCCGGACAACGGAACACTGAAGCTTTCTTT,CASSRPGQRNTEAFF
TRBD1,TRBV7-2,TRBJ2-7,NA,TGTGCCAGCAAAAGTTCGGGACAGGGATACTACGAGCAGTACTTC,CASKSSGQGYYEQYF
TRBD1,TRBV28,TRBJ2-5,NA,TGTGCCAGCACATCACCGCCGGGACAGGCTGCCGGTGGGACCCAGTACTTC,CASTSPPGQAAGGTQYF
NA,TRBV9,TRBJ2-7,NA,TGTGCCAGCAGCGTAGCCCCCAGGGACGAGCAGTACTTC,CASSVAPRDEQYF
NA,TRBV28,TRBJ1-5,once,TGTGCCAGCAGTTCCCACGGTAGCAATCAGCCCCAGCATTTT,CASSSHGSNQPQHF
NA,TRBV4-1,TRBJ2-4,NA,TGCGCCAGCAGCCAATTAAATCTAGCCAAAAACATTCAGTACTTC,CASSQLNLAKNIQYF
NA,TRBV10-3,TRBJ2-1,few,TGTGCCATCAGTGAGTCGAGGGGCGGGGCGGGGGAGCAGTTCTTC,CAISESRGGAGEQFF
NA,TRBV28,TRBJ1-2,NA,TGTGCCAGCAGTTTTCTTGTGGGGGGCGGCTACACCTTC,CASSFLVGGGYTF
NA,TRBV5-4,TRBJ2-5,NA,TGTGCCGCGGGGCAAGGGTCTCCCCAAGAGACCCAGTACTTC,CAAGQGSPQETQYF
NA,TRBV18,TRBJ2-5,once,TGTGCCAGCTCACCAAGTATTTCAGGGTTGGAGACCCAGTACTTC,CASSPSISGLETQYF
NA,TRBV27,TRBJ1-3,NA,TGTGCCAGCAGTTTATGGGGGCGGGGGGAGGTGGGAAACACCATATATTTT,CASSLWGRGEVGNTIYF
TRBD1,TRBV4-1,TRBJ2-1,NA,TGCGCCAGCAGCCGGGACAGGGTACGGAATGAGCAGTTCTTC,CASSRDRVRNEQFF
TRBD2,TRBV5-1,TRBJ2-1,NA,TGCGCCAGCAGCTTGGGACCCGGGACTAGCGGGAGGCGTGAGCAGTTCTTC,CASSLGPGTSGRREQFF
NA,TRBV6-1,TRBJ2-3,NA,TGTGCCAGCAAGAGGGACGGGGGCACAGATACGCAGTATTTT,CASKRDGGTDTQYF
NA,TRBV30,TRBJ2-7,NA,TGTGCCTGGATGAGGGAGTTGGGATACGAGCAGTACTTC,CAWMRELGYEQYF
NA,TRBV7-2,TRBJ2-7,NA,TGTGCCAGCAGCTTTCGACAGGTGACGTCCTACGAGCAGTACTTC,CASSFRQVTSYEQYF
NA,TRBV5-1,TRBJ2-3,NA,TGCGCCAGCAGCCAGGGATTAGCTTCAGATACGCAGTATTTT,CASSQGLASDTQYF
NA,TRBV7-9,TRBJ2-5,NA,TGTGCCAGCAGCTCTCCGCCCCGTTACGAGACCCAGTACTTC,CASSSPPRYETQYF